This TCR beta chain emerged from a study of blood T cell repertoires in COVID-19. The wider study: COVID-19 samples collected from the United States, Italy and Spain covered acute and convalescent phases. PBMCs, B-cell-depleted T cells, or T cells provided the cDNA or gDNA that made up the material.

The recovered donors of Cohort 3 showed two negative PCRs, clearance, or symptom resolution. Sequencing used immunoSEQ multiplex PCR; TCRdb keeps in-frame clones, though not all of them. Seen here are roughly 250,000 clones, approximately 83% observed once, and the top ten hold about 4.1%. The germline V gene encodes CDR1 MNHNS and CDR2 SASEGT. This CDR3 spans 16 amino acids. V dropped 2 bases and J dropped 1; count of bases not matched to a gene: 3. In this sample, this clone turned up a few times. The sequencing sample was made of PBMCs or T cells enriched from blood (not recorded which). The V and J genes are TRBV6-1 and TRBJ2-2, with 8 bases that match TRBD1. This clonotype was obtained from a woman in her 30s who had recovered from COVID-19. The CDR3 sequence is CASSEKTGENTGELFF. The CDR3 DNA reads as TGTGCCAGCAGTGAAAAGACAGGGGAGAACACCGGGGAGCTGTTTTTT.